This T cell receptor (beta chain) was recovered during a study of cytomegalovirus exposure and HLA in healthy donors. Study conclusions and caveats: Prediction of most subjects' HLA-A and HLA-B alleles by TCR beta sequences was reportedly accurate. The study recorded about 150 TCR beta chains that were cytomegalovirus-associated. A reported reduction in N-insertions relative to the 666-donor mean was seen in an Asian-associated ancestry cluster in a later analysis. Usually a TCR sequence was rare, but some public TCRs were found in many donors.

A remark on this clone: Its antigen remains unidentified.

Trimming took 2 bases from V and 2 from J; bases not matched to a gene: 10. Germline lookup yields CDR1 LGHNT and CDR2 FRNRAP. The CDR3 is 18 amino acids. PCR amplification relied on 60 Vbeta primers (plus 13 Jbeta primers). TCRdb's table, derived via immunoSEQ multiplex PCR, lists solely in-frame clones and lacks some. The repertoire has 150,000 to 200,000 clones, approximately 80% of them found once; the top ten carry around 5%. V gene TRBV12-5 combines with J gene TRBJ1-5; TRBD1 matches 9 bases. The sample taken for sequencing was PBMCs. The sequence was collected from a man aged 18 to 29 in good health and CMV-seronegative. The CDR3 nucleotides read TGTGCTAGTGGTTTGCTACTCTCGGACAGGGGCGGCAATCAGCCCCAGCATTTT. Encoded protein: CASGLLLSDRGGNQPQHF. Filled out from reference TRBV12-5 and TRBJ1-5, the complete variable domain reads DARVTQTPRHKVTEMGQEVTMRCQPILGHNTVFWYRQTMMQGLELLAYFRNRAPLDDSGMPKDRFSAEMPDATLATLKIQPSEPRDSAVYFCASGLLLSDRGGNQPQHFGDGTRLSIL.